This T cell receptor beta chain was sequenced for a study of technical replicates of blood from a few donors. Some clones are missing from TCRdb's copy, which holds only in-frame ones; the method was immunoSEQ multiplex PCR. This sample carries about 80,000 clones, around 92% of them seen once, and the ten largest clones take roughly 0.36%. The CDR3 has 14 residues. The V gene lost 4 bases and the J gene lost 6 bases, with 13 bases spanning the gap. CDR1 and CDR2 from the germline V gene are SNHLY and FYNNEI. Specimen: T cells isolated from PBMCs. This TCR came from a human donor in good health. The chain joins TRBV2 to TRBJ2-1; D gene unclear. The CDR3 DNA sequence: TGTGCCAGCAGTGGGAGCATAGGTTCCAATGAGCAGTTCTTC. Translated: CASSGSIGSNEQFF.